This paragraph reports one T cell receptor (beta chain). This record belongs to a study of blood T cell repertoires in COVID-19. Per germline, CDR1 ENHRY and CDR2 SYGVKD. The CDR3 runs to 12 residues. V dropped 2 bases and J dropped 6; count of bases not matched to a gene: 1. Original methodology: It was from reference gene primer amplification that nucleated cell counts were estimated. The assay was immunoSEQ multiplex PCR, and TCRdb's table has in-frame clones only and misses some. Clone size and the V and J calls come from that table; the DNA yielded D and trimming. Of about 280,000 clones listed, more than 75% are singletons.

The sample was PBMCs or T cells enriched from blood (not recorded which). The gene calls are TRBV10-3 and TRBJ2-7, with 7 bases lining up with TRBD2. The receptor was derived from a woman between 55 and 75 years old in a cohort exposed to, infected with or recovered from COVID-19 (not recorded which). CDR3 bases: TGTGCCATCAGTGAGCGCGGGAGCGAGCAGTACTTC. Protein product: CAISERGSEQYF.